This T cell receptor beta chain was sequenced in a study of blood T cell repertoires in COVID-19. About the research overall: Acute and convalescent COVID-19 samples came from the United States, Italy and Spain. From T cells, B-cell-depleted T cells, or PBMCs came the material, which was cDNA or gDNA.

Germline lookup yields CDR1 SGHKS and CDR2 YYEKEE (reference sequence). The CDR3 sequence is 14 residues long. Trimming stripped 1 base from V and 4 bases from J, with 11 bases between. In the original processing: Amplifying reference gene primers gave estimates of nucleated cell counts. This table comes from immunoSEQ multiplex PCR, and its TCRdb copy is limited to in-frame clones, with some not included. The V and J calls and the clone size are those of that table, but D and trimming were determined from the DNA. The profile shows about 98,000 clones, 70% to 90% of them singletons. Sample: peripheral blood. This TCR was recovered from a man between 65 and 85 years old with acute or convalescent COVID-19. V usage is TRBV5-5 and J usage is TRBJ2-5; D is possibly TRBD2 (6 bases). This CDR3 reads CASSLTGLLETQYF. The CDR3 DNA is TGTGCCAGCAGCTTGACGGGACTTTTAGAGACCCAGTACTTC. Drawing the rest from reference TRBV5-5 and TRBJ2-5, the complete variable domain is DAGVTQSPTHLIKTRGQQVTLRCSPISGHKSVSWYQQVLGQGPQFIFQYYEKEERGRGNFPDRFSARQFPNYSSELNVNALLLGDSALYLCASSLTGLLETQYFGPGTRLLVL.